This note documents a single T cell receptor beta chain sequence. The data derive from a study of control samples from healthy donors and cancer patients. The protocol was immunoSEQ multiplex PCR, while the TCRdb copy is restricted to in-frame clones and leaves out a portion. The repertoire holds about 61,000 clones, with roughly 90% as singletons. CDR1 is SGHNT, CDR2 YYREEE, per germline (reference sequence). Trimming took off 0 bases at V and 1 base at J, with 2 bases between the two ends. This CDR3 is built from 13 residues. Material: PBMCs. The chain has TRBV5-4 and TRBJ1-5, with no clear D. This TCR was recovered from a man in his 60s with colorectal cancer. The CDR3 bases are TGTGCCAGCAGCTTGGGCAGCAATCAGCCCCAGCATTTT. Translating it yields CASSLGSNQPQHF.